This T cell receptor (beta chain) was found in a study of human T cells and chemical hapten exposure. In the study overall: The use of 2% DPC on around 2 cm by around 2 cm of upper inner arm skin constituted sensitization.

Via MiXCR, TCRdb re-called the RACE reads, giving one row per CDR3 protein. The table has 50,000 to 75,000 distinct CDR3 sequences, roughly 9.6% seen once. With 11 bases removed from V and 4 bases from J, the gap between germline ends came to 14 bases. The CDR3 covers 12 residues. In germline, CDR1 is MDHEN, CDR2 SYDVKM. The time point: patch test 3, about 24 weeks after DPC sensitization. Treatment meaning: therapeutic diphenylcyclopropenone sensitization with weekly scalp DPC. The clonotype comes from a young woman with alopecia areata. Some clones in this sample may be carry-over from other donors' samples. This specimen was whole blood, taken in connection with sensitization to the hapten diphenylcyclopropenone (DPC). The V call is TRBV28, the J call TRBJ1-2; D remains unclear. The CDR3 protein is CACLGAVYGYTF. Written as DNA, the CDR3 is TGTGCCTGCTTGGGAGCAGTCTATGGCTACACCTTC.